Reported below is one T cell receptor (beta chain). Its target is unknown. TCRdb re-called the RACE reads through MiXCR, storing one row per CDR3 protein. The top ten hold 2.2% of the sample, which has 100,000 or so distinct CDR3 sequences, about 11% seen once. The time point denotes: patch test 2, 6 weeks after DPC sensitization. Treatment given: therapeutic diphenylcyclopropenone sensitization with weekly scalp DPC. Germline assignment: CDR1 ENHRY and CDR2 SYGVKD. This CDR3 has 15 amino acids. The V gene end was trimmed by 4 bases and the J gene end by 5 bases; junction bases not matched to a gene: 10. The data originate from a study of human T cells and chemical hapten exposure. Study-wide results and caveats: Because they had alopecia, donors may respond immunologically unlike healthy people.

This receptor was identified in a man in his forties with alopecia areata. Some clones in this sample may be carry-over from other donors' samples. The sequences come from whole blood, collected in connection with sensitization to the hapten diphenylcyclopropenone (DPC). This chain connects TRBV10-3 to TRBJ2-7; 8 bases agree with TRBD2. The CDR3 protein is CAISVTGRGEDEQYF. CDR3 sequence (DNA): TGTGCCATCAGTGTAACAGGGCGGGGGGAGGACGAGCAGTACTTC.